This note documents a single T cell receptor (beta chain) sequence. The target antigen is unknown. The data were obtained in a study of OX40 agonist ivuxolimab in advanced cancers. Findings of the study overall: Not determined was the antigen specificity of the expanded peripheral T cells.

V lost 4 bases to trimming and J lost 0 bases, with 14 bases between them. The CDR3 length is 16 residues. Germline V gene data show CDR1 as SGDLS and CDR2 as YYNGEE. Produced via immunoSEQ multiplex PCR; TCRdb's table is partial and in-frame only. The sample shows tens of thousands of clones, approximately 78% of them seen only once. The source is an adult with an advanced solid tumor such as melanoma, head and neck, liver or kidney cancer. V and J are TRBV9 and TRBJ2-1; the D is unclear. Sequences were derived from CD4+ or CD8+ T cells sorted from blood, sampled in a trial of the OX40 agonist ivuxolimab. CDR3: CASSSDGQLSYNEQFF. The CDR3 nucleotides read TGTGCCAGCAGCTCCGATGGGCAGCTCTCCTACAATGAGCAGTTCTTC.